This T cell receptor beta chain emerged from a study of human T cells and chemical hapten exposure. Overall study findings and caveats: The formation of large CDR3 similarity clusters by expanded TCRs significantly exceeded that of controls. The number of TCRs over 1 in 1000 frequency stayed unchanged after DPC.

Via MiXCR, TCRdb re-called the RACE reads, giving one row per CDR3 protein. The profile shows under 450,000 distinct CDR3 sequences, around 6% of them singletons. Germline CDR1 and CDR2: SQVTM and ANQGSEA. This CDR3 region has 14 residues. Trimming removed 2 bases at V and 1 base at J, with 10 bases between. This clonotype was seen repeatedly, ten times or more. Antigen unknown. Documented time point: patch test 2, 6 weeks after DPC sensitization. Treatment: therapeutic diphenylcyclopropenone sensitization with weekly scalp DPC. The input for sequencing was whole blood, taken in connection with sensitization to the hapten diphenylcyclopropenone (DPC). The receptor was isolated from a woman under 30 with alopecia areata. Some clones in this sample may be carry-over from other donors' samples. The chain employs TRBV29-1 and TRBJ2-3, with D perhaps matching TRBD1 or TRBD2 (6 bases each). The CDR3 DNA reads as TGCAGCGTTGAAAGGGGGGCCGGCACAGATACGCAGTATTTT. Translated, it gives CSVERGAGTDTQYF.